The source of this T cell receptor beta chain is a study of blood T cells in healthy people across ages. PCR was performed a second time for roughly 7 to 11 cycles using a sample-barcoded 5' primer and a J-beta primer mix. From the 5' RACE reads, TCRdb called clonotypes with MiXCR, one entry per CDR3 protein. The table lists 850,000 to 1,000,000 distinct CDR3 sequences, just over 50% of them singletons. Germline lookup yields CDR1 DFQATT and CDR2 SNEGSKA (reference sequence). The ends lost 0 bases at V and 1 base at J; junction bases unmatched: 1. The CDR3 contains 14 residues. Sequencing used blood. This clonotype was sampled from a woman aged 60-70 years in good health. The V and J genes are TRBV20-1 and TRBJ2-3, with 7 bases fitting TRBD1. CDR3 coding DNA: TGCAGTGCTAGAGATGGACAGGGCACAGATACGCAGTATTTT. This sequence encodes CSARDGQGTDTQYF.